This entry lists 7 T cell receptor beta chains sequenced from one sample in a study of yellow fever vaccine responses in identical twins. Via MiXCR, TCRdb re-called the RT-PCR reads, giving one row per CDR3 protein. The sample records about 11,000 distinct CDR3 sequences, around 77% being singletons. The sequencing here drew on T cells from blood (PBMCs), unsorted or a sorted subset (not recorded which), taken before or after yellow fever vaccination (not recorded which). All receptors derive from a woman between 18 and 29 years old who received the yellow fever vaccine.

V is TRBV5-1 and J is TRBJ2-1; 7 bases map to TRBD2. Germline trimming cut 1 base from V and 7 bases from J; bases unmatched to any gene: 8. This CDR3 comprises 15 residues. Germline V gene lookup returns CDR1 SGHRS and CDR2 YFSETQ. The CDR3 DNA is TGCGCCAGCAGCTTGAGGGCGGGAGCTGGGAATGAGCAGTTCTTC. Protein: CASSLRAGAGNEQFF.

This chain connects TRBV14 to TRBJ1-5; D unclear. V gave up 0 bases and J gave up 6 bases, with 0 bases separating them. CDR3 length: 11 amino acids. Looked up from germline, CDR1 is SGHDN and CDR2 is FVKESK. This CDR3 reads CASSQDQPQHF. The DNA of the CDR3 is TGTGCCAGCAGCCAAGATCAGCCCCAGCATTTT.

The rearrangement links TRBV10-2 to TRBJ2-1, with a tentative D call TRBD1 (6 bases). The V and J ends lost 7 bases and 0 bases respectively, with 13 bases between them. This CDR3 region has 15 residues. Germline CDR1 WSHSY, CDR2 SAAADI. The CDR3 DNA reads TGCGCCAGCAACTTAGACAGGAGCTCCTACAATGAGCAGTTCTTC. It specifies CASNLDRSSYNEQFF.

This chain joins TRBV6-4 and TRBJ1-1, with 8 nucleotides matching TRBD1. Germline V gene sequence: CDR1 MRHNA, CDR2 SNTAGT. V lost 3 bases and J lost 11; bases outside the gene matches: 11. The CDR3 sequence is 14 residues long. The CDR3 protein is CASSELSQGALAFF. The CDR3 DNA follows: TGTGCCAGCAGTGAATTGAGTCAGGGGGCGTTGGCTTTCTTT.

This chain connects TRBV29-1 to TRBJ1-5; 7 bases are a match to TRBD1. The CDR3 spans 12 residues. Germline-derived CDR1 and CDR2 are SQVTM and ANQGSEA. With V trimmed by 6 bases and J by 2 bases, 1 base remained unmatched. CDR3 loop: CSVQGGNQPQHF. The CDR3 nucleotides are TGCAGCGTGCAGGGGGGCAATCAGCCCCAGCATTTT.

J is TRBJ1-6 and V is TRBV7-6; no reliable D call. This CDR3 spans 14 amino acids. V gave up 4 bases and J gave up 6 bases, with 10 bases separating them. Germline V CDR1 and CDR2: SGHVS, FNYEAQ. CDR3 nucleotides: TGTGCCAGCAGCTCGGACGGGCTTAATTCACCCCTCCACTTT. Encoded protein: CASSSDGLNSPLHF.

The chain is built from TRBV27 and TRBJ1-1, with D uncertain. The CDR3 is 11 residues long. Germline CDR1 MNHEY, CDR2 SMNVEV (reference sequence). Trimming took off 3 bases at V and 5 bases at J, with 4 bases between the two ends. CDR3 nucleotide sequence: TGTGCCAGCAGTTTGGGTACTGAAGCTTTCTTT. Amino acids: CASSLGTEAFF.